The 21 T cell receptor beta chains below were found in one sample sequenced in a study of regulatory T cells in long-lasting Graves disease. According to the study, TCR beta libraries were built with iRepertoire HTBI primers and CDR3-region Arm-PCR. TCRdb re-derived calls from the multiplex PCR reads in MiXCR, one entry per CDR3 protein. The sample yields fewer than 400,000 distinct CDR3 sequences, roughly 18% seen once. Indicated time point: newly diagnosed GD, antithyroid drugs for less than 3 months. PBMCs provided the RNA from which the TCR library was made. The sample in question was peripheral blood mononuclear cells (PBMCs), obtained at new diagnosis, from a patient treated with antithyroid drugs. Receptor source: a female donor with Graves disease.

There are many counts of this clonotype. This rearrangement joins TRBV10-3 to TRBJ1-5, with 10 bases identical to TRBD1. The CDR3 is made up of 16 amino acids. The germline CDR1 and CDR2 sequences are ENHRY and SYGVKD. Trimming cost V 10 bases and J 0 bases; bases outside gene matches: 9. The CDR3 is CATPDRGDHSNQPQHF. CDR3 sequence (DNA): TGTGCCACCCCGGACAGGGGGGATCATAGCAATCAGCCCCAGCATTTT.

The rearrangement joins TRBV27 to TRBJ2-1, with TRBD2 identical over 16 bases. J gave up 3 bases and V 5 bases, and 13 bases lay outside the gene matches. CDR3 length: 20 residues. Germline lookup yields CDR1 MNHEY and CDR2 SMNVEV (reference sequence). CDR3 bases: TGTGCCAGCAGTCAAGAGGGACTAGCGGGAGGGCCAGTAGGCTACAATGAGCAGTTCTTC. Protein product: CASSQEGLAGGPVGYNEQFF.

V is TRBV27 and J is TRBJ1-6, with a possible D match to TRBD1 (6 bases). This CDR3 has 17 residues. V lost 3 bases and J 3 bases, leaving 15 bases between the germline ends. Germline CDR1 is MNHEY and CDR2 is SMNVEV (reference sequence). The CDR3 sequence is CASSFLRQELYNSPLHF. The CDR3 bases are TGTGCCAGCAGTTTCCTTCGACAGGAGCTCTATAATTCACCCCTCCACTTT.

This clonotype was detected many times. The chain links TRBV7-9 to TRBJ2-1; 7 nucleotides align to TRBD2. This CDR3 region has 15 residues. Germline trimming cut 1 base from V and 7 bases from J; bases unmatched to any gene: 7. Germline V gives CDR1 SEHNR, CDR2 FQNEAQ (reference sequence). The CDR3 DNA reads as TGTGCCAGCAGCTTAGTTCGTGGGAGGGATAATGAGCAGTTCTTC. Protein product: CASSLVRGRDNEQFF.

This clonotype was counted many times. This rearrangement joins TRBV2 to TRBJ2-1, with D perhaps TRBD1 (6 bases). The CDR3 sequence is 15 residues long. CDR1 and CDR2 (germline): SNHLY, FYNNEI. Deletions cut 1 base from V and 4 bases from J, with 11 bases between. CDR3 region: CASSEDRAGYNEQFF. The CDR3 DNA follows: TGTGCCAGCAGTGAAGACAGGGCAGGGTACAATGAGCAGTTCTTC.

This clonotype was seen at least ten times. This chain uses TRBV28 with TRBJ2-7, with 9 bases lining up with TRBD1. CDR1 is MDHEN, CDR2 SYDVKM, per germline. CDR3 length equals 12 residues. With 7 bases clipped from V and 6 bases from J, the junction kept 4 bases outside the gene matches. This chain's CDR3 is CASNRQGVEQYF. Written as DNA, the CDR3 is TGTGCCAGCAATAGACAGGGGGTCGAGCAGTACTTC.

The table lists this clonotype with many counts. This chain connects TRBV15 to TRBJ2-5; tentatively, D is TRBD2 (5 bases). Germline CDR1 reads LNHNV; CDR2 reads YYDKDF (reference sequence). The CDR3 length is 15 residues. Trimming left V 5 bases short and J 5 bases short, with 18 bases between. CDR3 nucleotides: TGTGCCACCAGCGAACTAGAGGGCGAGGGTGAGACCCAGTACTTC. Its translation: CATSELEGEGETQYF.

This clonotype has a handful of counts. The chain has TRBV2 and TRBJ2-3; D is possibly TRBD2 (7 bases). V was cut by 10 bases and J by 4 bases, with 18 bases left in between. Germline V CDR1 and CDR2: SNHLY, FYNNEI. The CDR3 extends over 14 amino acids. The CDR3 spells CATKGGPAADTQYF. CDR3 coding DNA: TGTGCCACCAAGGGGGGGCCCGCCGCAGATACGCAGTATTTT.

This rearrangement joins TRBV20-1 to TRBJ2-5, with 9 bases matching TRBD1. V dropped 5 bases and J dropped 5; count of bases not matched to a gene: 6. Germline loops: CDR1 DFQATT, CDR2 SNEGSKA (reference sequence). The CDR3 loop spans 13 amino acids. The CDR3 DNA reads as TGCAGTGCTCGCCGAGACAGGGGGGAGACCCAGTACTTC. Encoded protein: CSARRDRGETQYF.

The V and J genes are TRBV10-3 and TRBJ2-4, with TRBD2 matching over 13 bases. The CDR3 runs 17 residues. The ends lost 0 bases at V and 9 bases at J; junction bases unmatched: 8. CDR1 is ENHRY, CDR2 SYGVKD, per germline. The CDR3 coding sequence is TGTGCCATCAGTGAGTCGCCGACTTGGACTAGCGGGGGCATTCAGTACTTC. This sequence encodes CAISESPTWTSGGIQYF.

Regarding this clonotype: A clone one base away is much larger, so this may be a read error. CDR3 DNA sequence: TGTGCCAGCAGTGACCTAGCGGGAGATAGTGAGCAGTACTTC. Translated, it gives CASSDLAGDSEQYF. This chain uses TRBV2 with TRBJ2-3; TRBD2 aligns across 10 bases. The J call is in doubt because the DNA end fits TRBJ2-7 better. From germline, CDR1 is SNHLY and CDR2 FYNNEI. The CDR3 runs 14 residues.

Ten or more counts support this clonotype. The CDR3 here is CASSYSTGGYGYTF. The CDR3 bases are TGTGCCAGCAGTTACTCGACAGGGGGCTATGGCTACACCTTC. The chain recombines TRBV6-5 with TRBJ1-2; 9 bases fit TRBD1. Trimming cost V 0 bases and J 4 bases; bases outside gene matches: 0. This CDR3 is 14 amino acids long. CDR1 and CDR2 (germline): MNHEY, SVGAGI.

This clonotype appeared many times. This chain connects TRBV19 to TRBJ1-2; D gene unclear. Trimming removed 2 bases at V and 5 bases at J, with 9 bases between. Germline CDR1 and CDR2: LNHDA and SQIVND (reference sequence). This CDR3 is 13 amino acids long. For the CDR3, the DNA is TGTGCCAGTAGTATACCGCCCAGTTATGGCTACACCTTC. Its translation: CASSIPPSYGYTF.

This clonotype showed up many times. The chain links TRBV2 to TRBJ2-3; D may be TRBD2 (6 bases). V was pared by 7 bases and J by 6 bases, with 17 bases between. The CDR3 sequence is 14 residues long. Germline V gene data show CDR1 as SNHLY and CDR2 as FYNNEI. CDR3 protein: CASKQRAYWDTQYF. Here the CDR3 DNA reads TGTGCCAGCAAACAGCGGGCCTACTGGGATACGCAGTATTTT.

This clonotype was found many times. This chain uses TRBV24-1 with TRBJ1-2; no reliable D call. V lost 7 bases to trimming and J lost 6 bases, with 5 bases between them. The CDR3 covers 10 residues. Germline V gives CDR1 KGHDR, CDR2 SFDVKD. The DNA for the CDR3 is TGTGCCACCAGCCGAAATGGCTACACCTTC. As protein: CATSRNGYTF.

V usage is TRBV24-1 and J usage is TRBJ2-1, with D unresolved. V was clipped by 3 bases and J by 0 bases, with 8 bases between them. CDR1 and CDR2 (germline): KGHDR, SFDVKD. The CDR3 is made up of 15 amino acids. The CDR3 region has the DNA TGTGCCACCAGTGATATGGATAGCTCCTACAATGAGCAGTTCTTC. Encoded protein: CATSDMDSSYNEQFF.

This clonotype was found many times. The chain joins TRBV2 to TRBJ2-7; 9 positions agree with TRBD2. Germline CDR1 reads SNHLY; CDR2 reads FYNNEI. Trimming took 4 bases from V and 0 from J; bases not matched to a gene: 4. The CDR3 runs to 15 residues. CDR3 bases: TGTGCCAGCAGTGGGGCTAGCGGGACCTCCTACGAGCAGTACTTC. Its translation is CASSGASGTSYEQYF.

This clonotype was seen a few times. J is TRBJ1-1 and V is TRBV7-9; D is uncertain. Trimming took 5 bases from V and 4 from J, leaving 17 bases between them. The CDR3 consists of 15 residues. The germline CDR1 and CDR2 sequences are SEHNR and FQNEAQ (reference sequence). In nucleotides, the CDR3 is TGTGCCAGCAGCCTACTAGAAGGGATGAGCACTGAAGCTTTCTTT. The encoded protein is CASSLLEGMSTEAFF. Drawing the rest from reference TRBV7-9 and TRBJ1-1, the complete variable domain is DTGVSQNPRHKITKRGQNVTFRCDPISEHNRLYWYRQTLGQGPEFLTYFQNEAQLEKSRLLSDRFSAERPKGSFSTLEIQRTEQGDSAMYLCASSLLEGMSTEAFFGQGTRLTVV.

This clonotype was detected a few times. CDR3 sequence: CASNMNDYEQYF. CDR3 nucleotides: TGCGCCAGCAACATGAATGACTACGAGCAGTACTTC. The chain employs TRBV5-1 and TRBJ2-7; D unresolved. Germline loops: CDR1 SGHRS, CDR2 YFSETQ. This CDR3 is 12 amino acids long. V lost 6 bases to trimming and J lost 3 bases, with 10 bases between them.

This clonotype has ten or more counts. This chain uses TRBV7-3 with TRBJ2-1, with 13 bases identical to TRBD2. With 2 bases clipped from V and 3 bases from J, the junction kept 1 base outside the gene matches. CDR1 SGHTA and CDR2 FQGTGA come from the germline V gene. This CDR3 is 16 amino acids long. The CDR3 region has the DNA TGTGCCAGCAGCTTAGGGACTAGCGGGATCTACAATGAGCAGTTCTTC. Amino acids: CASSLGTSGIYNEQFF. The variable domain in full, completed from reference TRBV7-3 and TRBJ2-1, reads GAGVSQTPSNKVTEKGKYVELRCDPISGHTALYWYRQSLGQGPEFLIYFQGTGAADDSGLPNDRFFAVRPEGSVSTLKIQRTERGDSAVYLCASSLGTSGIYNEQFFGPGTRLTVL.

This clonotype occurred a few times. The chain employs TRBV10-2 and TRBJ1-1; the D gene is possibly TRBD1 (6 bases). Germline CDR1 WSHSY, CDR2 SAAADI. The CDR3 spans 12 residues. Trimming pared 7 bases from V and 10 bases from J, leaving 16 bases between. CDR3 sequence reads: CASILTGTGAFF. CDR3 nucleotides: TGCGCCAGCATTCTAACAGGGACGGGAGCTTTCTTT.